What follows are 12 T cell receptor beta chains derived from one specimen sequenced in a study of blood T cell repertoires in COVID-19. This table comes from immunoSEQ multiplex PCR, and its TCRdb copy is limited to in-frame clones, with some not included. This sample has about 360,000 clones, with over 70% found just once. The source material was peripheral blood. The source is a man younger than 45 with active or convalescent COVID-19.

This clone was observed a handful of times. The chain couples TRBV27 to TRBJ1-3; a possible D gene is TRBD1 (6 bases). V was cut by 6 bases and J by 0 bases, with 15 bases left in between. CDR1 and CDR2 from the germline V gene are MNHEY and SMNVEV (reference sequence). CDR3 length: 16 amino acids. This CDR3 is CASRRTGRVSGNTIYF. The CDR3, as DNA: TGTGCCAGCAGACGTACAGGGAGAGTCTCTGGAAACACCATATATTTT.

There are a few counts of this clone. CDR3 residues: CASSLRTGDVSQHF. CDR3 DNA: TGTGCCAGCAGCTTAAGGACAGGAGACGTTTCCCAGCATTTT. The gene calls are TRBV13 and TRBJ1-5; 7 nucleotides align to TRBD1. CDR1 and CDR2 (germline): PRHDT, FYEKMQ (reference sequence). V was pared by 2 bases and J by 11 bases, with 9 bases of the junction left unmatched. The CDR3 consists of 14 residues.

The genes are TRBV5-6 and TRBJ1-2; 9 bases match TRBD1. The trim removed 5 bases at V and 6 bases at J, leaving 5 bases unmatched. This CDR3 comprises 13 residues. From germline, CDR1 is SGHDT and CDR2 YYEEEE. DNA of the CDR3: TGTGCCAGCAGTTCTCGGACAGGGGATGGCTACACCTTC. Its protein product is CASSSRTGDGYTF.

This clone was observed once. The rearrangement links TRBV12-3 or TRBV12-4 to TRBJ2-3, with no clear D. This CDR3 region has 13 residues. V shed 6 bases and J shed 3 bases, with 10 bases lying between them. As DNA, the CDR3 is TGTGCCAGCAGCCCGTGGGCGACAGATACGCAGTATTTT. Translating gives CASSPWATDTQYF.

This clone was detected only a few times. The rearrangement uses TRBV28 and TRBJ1-5; D is unresolved. This CDR3 is 14 amino acids long. Germline CDR1 MDHEN, CDR2 SYDVKM. The V gene lost 7 bases and the J gene lost 5 bases, with 15 bases spanning the gap. The CDR3 sequence is CASTPGGSHQPQHF. The CDR3 DNA sequence: TGTGCCAGCACTCCGGGAGGGTCACATCAGCCCCAGCATTTT.

The V call is TRBV27, the J call TRBJ2-7; TRBD2 agrees at 8 bases. CDR1 is MNHEY, CDR2 SMNVEV, per germline (reference sequence). This CDR3 spans 14 amino acids. Germline trimming cut 7 bases from V and 2 bases from J; bases unmatched to any gene: 7. CDR3 amino acids: CASIRGGRAYEQYF. CDR3 DNA: TGTGCCAGCATCCGCGGGGGGAGGGCCTACGAGCAGTACTTC.

This clone showed up just a few times. Other DNA sequences in this specimen translate into the identical CDR3. This rearrangement joins TRBV12-3 or TRBV12-4 to TRBJ1-2; D unresolved. The V and J ends lost 4 bases and 2 bases respectively, with 5 bases between them. This CDR3 is built from 12 residues. DNA for the CDR3: TGTGCCAGCAGTTCCGGGAACTATGGCTACACCTTC. Protein sequence: CASSSGNYGYTF.

The J gene is TRBJ1-5, the V gene TRBV4-1, with a possible D match to TRBD1 (5 bases). Germline CDR1 and CDR2: MGHRA and YSYEKL. The CDR3 extends over 17 amino acids. The V end was cut by 1 base, the J end by 3 bases, with 16 bases between. The CDR3 nucleotides read TGCGCCAGCAGCCAAGTGGGAGGGGCAGGGCCCAATCAGCCCCAGCATTTT. It specifies CASSQVGGAGPNQPQHF.

The chain links TRBV28 to TRBJ1-5; no definite D call. The V gene's germline CDR1 is MDHEN and CDR2 SYDVKM. This CDR3 region has 14 residues. The CDR3, as DNA: TGTGCTGTCTGGGGTGGGGAGCCTAATCAGCCCCAGCATTTT. Its protein product is CAVWGGEPNQPQHF.

The V gene is TRBV3-1 (or the pseudogene TRBV3-2), the J gene TRBJ2-7; 10 bases are shared with TRBD1. The junction had 5 bases not matched to a gene; V was cut back by 4 bases and J by 5 bases. Germline V gene lookup returns CDR1 LGHDT and CDR2 YNNKEL (reference sequence). The CDR3 covers 14 residues. The CDR3 sequence: CASSPGQGIDEQYF. CDR3 DNA: TGTGCCAGCAGCCCGGGACAGGGGATCGACGAGCAGTACTTC.

V usage is TRBV7-9 and J usage is TRBJ2-1; D ambiguous. Germline V gene lookup returns CDR1 SEHNR and CDR2 FQNEAQ (reference sequence). CDR3 length: 13 residues. The ends were cut back, 5 bases at V and 10 bases at J, with 15 bases in the middle. CDR3 protein: CASSDQELWEQFF. In nucleotides, the CDR3 is TGTGCCAGCAGCGACCAGGAATTATGGGAGCAGTTCTTC.

The CDR3 DNA follows: TGTGCCAGCAGCTTGGCCCTAGCGGGAGCCATCGGGGAGCTGTTTTTT. Its protein is CASSLALAGAIGELFF. The chain uses TRBV5-6 and TRBJ2-2; 10 bases line up with TRBD2. Germline values: CDR1 SGHDT, CDR2 YYEEEE. The CDR3 covers 16 residues. The V and J ends lost 0 bases and 7 bases, in that order; junction bases with no gene match: 6.